This TCR beta chain was recovered during a study of blood T cell repertoires in COVID-19. Across the whole study: Acute-phase and convalescent COVID-19 samples originated in the United States, Italy and Spain. The analysed material was cDNA or gDNA that came from T cells, B-cell-depleted T cells, or PBMCs.

Authors' methods: Reference gene primer amplification gave nucleated cell count estimates. Assay: immunoSEQ multiplex PCR; the TCRdb copy retains only in-frame clones and omits some. That table gives V, J and clone size, and the DNA gave D and trimming. The table has tens of thousands of clones, around 87% seen once; the top ten hold 5.5% to 7.5%. Trimming took 1 base from V and 4 from J; bases not matched to a gene: 9. This CDR3 comprises 17 residues. Germline V lookup: CDR1 SGHDN, CDR2 FVKESK. The chain joins TRBV14 to TRBJ2-3; the match to TRBD2 covers 9 bases. The sequenced sample was peripheral blood. The clonotype originates from a human donor in a cohort sampled during active COVID-19. The CDR3 reads CASSQVFRTSVPDTQYF. Here the CDR3 DNA reads TGTGCCAGCAGCCAAGTCTTCCGGACTAGCGTCCCAGATACGCAGTATTTT. Using reference TRBV14 and TRBJ2-3 for the parts outside the CDR3, the full variable domain is EAGVTQFPSHSVIEKGQTVTLRCDPISGHDNLYWYRRVMGKEIKFLLHFVKESKQDESGMPNNRFLAERTGGTYSTLKVQPAELEDSGVYFCASSQVFRTSVPDTQYFGPGTRLTVL.